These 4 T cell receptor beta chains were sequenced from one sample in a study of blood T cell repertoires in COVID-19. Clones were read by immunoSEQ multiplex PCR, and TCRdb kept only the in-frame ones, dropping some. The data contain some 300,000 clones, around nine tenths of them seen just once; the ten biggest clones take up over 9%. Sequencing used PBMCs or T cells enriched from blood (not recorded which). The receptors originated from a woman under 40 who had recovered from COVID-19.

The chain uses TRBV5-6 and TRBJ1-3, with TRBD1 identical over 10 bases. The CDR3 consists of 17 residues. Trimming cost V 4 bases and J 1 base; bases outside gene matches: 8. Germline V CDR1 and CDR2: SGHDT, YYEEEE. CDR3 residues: CASSPIWDRGSGNTIYF. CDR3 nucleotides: TGTGCCAGCAGCCCAATATGGGACAGGGGATCTGGAAACACCATATATTTT.

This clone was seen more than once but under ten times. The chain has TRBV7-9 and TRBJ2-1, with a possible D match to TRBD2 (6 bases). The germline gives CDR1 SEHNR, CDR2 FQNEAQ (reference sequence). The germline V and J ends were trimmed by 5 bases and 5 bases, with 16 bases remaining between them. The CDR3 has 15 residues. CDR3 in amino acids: CASSPAGRDDNEQFF. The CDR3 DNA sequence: TGTGCCAGCAGCCCTGCCGGGAGAGACGACAATGAGCAGTTCTTC. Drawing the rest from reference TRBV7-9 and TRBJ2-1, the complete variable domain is DTGVSQNPRHKITKRGQNVTFRCDPISEHNRLYWYRQTLGQGPEFLTYFQNEAQLEKSRLLSDRFSAERPKGSFSTLEIQRTEQGDSAMYLCASSPAGRDDNEQFFGPGTRLTVL.

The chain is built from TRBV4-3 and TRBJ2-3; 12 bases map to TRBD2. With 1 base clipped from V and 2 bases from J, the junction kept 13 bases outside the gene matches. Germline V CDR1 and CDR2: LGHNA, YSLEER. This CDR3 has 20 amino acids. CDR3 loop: CASSQGTSGNYSGITDTQYF. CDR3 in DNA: TGCGCCAGCAGCCAAGGGACTAGCGGGAACTATAGCGGGATCACAGATACGCAGTATTTT.

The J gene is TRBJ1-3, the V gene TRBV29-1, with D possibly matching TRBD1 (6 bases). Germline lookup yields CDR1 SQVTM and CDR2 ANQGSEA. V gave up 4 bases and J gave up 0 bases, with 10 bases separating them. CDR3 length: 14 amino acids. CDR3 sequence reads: CSVGTESSGNTIYF. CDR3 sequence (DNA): TGCAGCGTTGGGACAGAAAGCTCTGGAAACACCATATATTTT.